The TCR beta chain described here comes from a study of blood T cells in healthy people across ages (dated by TCRdb to the mid-2010s). Notes on the research overall: Template switching captured roughly one uniquely barcoded TCR beta cDNA molecule per two T cells in model experiments. Age-related changes in TCR beta repertoire diversity were measured in the study by deep sequencing normalized with unique cDNA molecular identifiers. For two donors (one aged 18 to 29 and one aged 80 or older), the study analyzed two additional independent replicas of 1 million unique cDNA reads from the same blood draw. The donors were split into four age groups: young (average 16 years), middle-aged (roughly 39), aged (over 55) and long-lived (82). To avoid experimental bias, donors of different ages were distributed randomly across sequencing lanes. The study at large found these results: Because the CMV infection status of the donors was unknown, age-related changes in expanded clonotypes may potentially have been confounded. The percentage of naive T cells measured by flow cytometry correlated strongly with observed TCR beta diversity. Since profiling was done on bulk unsorted PBMCs, naive and antigen-experienced compartments could not be conclusively compared. Estimates of total diversity based on one million sequenced T cells were considered lower bounds and underestimates. Observed TCR beta diversity per million T cells fell roughly linearly with age, and a significant reduction was already apparent by age about 43. Compared with the aged group, more naive CD4+ T cells, fewer expanded clones and increased TCR diversity were shown by the long-lived group, suggesting age selection.

The donors were roughly 38 Caucasian individuals from Russia, aged roughly 6 to 100 years, who were systemically healthy. Each donor gave ten milliliters of peripheral blood, collected into EDTA-treated Vacutainer tubes. Ficoll-Paque density-gradient centrifugation was used to isolate PBMCs, with at least 6.5 million per sample. Total RNA was extracted from PBMCs with Trizol reagent, with at least 6 micrograms obtained per sample. Naive CD45RAhigh/CD27high T cell percentages were measured by flow cytometry on a PBMC aliquot from every donor. The CDR3, cysteine through phenylalanine, is 12 amino acids long. The retained sequence is limited to the CDR3, 36 bases, with the frame set at the first base. Cut back by 7 bases and 6 bases, the V and J ends lie 11 bases apart. Library preparation employed 5' RACE. TCRdb lists the instrument as Illumina HiSeq 2500. The second PCR ran for about 6 to 12 cycles and used a J-beta primer mix along with a sample-barcoded 5' primer. A unique molecular identifier was introduced onto each TCR beta cDNA molecule by a template-switch 5' adaptor carrying 12 random nucleotides. Each sample yielded at least 3 million CDR3-containing paired-end reads. The Mint cDNA synthesis kit, primed by a TRBC-specific oligonucleotide, was used to synthesize first-strand cDNA from all RNA. After uracil-DNA glycosylase treatment, a first 18-cycle PCR used universal primers M1SS and BC2_uni_R on all cDNA. Per the authors' processing: For normalization, 1 million high-quality reads, each with a distinct molecular identifier, were randomly selected from each sample. Reads sharing molecular identifiers were discarded rather than binned into consensus sequences. MiTCR, set to a Q25 quality threshold and the strictest error-elimination algorithm, was used for CDR3 identification, clonotype clustering and error correction. Lower-bound total TCR beta diversity was estimated with a nonparametric unseen species model using Euler transformation. TCRdb itself trimmed the public reads at Q25 with fastp, ran MiXCR and retained productive beta chains. Rows are unified per CDR3 protein, each entry keeping the most common DNA and genes. The V and J calls come from TCRdb's annotation, not from the publication. The sample table contains hundreds of thousands of distinct CDR3 sequences; only one count was recorded for approximately 21% of them. The leading ten clones occupy 3.5% to 4% of the sample.

In the case of this clonotype: The antigen it binds to is not known. No base qualities exist here, and no much larger clone lies one base off it.

This sequence uses TRBV12-3 or TRBV12-4 and TRBJ2-3; the D gene cannot be resolved reliably. The sequenced sample was blood. This TCR was recovered from a man in his 70s in good health. The nucleotides are TGTGCCAGCACCCCCAATCTGGATACGCAGTATTTT. This translates into CASTPNLDTQYF.